The 28 T cell receptor beta chains given below trace back to one sample, sequenced in a study of blood T cell repertoires in COVID-19. Here immunoSEQ multiplex PCR was the method, and the copy in TCRdb shows in-frame clones only, minus some. This table holds about 260,000 clones, around 87% found once. Sequenced material: peripheral blood. The receptors originated from a woman aged 40 to 55 who had recovered from COVID-19.

The CDR3, as DNA: TGTGCCAGCAGCCCTACCGCGGGGGGGCACTACGAGCAGTACTTC. Protein: CASSPTAGGHYEQYF. The chain uses TRBV11-2 and TRBJ2-7; 9 nucleotides align to TRBD2. The CDR3 covers 15 residues. Trimming took 5 bases from V and 3 from J; bases not matched to a gene: 8. Germline CDR1 SGHAT, CDR2 FQNNGV. Based on the CDR3 plus reference TRBV11-2 and TRBJ2-7, the full variable domain is EAGVAQSPRYKIIEKRQSVAFWCNPISGHATLYWYQQILGQGPKLLIQFQNNGVVDDSQLPKDRFSAERLKGVDSTLKIQPAKLEDSAVYLCASSPTAGGHYEQYFGPGTRLTVT.

CDR3 coding DNA: TGTGCCAGCAGCTTCGTACAGGCGAACACTGAAGCTTTCTTT. Amino acids: CASSFVQANTEAFF. The chain joins TRBV7-9 to TRBJ1-1, with a possible D match to TRBD1 (5 bases). CDR1 and CDR2 from the germline V gene are SEHNR and FQNEAQ (reference sequence). This CDR3 has 14 residues. V shed 3 bases and J shed 1 base, with 9 bases lying between them.

The chain is built from TRBV30 and TRBJ2-6, with D possibly matching TRBD1 (5 bases). Germline V gene data show CDR1 as GTSNPN and CDR2 as SVGIG (reference sequence). The CDR3 has 14 residues. Trimming shortened V by 8 bases and J by 0 bases, and 11 bases separated the two germline ends. This CDR3 reads CALDSGSGANVLTF. Here the CDR3 DNA reads TGTGCCCTAGACAGTGGCTCTGGGGCCAACGTCCTGACTTTC.

J is TRBJ1-1 and V is TRBV7-2; maybe TRBD1 (6 bases). CDR3 length equals 14 residues. V gave up 7 bases and J gave up 3 bases, with 15 bases separating them. Per the germline V gene, CDR1 is SGHTA and CDR2 is FQGNSA. This CDR3 reads CASTSSGTHTEAFF. DNA of the CDR3: TGTGCCAGCACCTCCAGTGGGACACACACTGAAGCTTTCTTT.

The chain combines TRBV5-1 with TRBJ2-2; 7 nucleotides line up with TRBD1. Germline lookup yields CDR1 SGHRS and CDR2 YFSETQ. This CDR3 has 14 amino acids. The V and J ends lost 3 bases and 9 bases, in that order; junction bases with no gene match: 8. This CDR3 reads CASSSPLDRRELFF. CDR3 nucleotide sequence: TGCGCCAGCAGCTCTCCCCTGGACAGGCGGGAGCTGTTTTTT.

This clone showed up just once. V usage is TRBV5-6 and J usage is TRBJ1-1; D gene uncertain. The CDR3 consists of 13 residues. CDR1 SGHDT and CDR2 YYEEEE come from the germline V gene. The V end lost 1 base, the J end lost 11 bases, and 15 bases lay between the germline ends. DNA for the CDR3: TGTGCCAGCAGCTTGCGGGATACCGACGAGGCTTTCTTT. Translated: CASSLRDTDEAFF.

This clone was counted once. V gene TRBV7-2 combines with J gene TRBJ2-1; 9 nucleotides line up with TRBD2. The CDR3 covers 20 residues. Germline V gene data show CDR1 as SGHTA and CDR2 as FQGNSA. V shed 0 bases and J 1 base; nucleotides not matched to a gene: 13. CDR3 DNA sequence: TGTGCCAGCAGCTTAGCGGGCGGGGGGGCCACTGGTGGTTCCTACAATGAGCAGTTCTTC. Translating gives CASSLAGGGATGGSYNEQFF.

This sequence joins TRBV29-1 and TRBJ1-1, with TRBD1 matching 7 bases. The CDR3 has 13 amino acids. Germline CDR1 and CDR2: SQVTM and ANQGSEA. The ends lost 6 bases at V and 3 bases at J; junction bases unmatched: 7. The CDR3 bases are TGCAGCGTAGAGACAGGGTGGGACACTGAAGCTTTCTTT. Encoded protein: CSVETGWDTEAFF.

This sequence joins TRBV5-1 and TRBJ1-5; TRBD1 aligns across 8 bases. Trimming cost V 5 bases and J 4 bases; bases outside gene matches: 5. Germline V gene lookup returns CDR1 SGHRS and CDR2 YFSETQ. The CDR3 is 14 residues long. The CDR3 region has the DNA TGCGCCAGCAGACCTGACAGGGGTAATCAGCCCCAGCATTTT. Translated: CASRPDRGNQPQHF. The full variable domain, with the rest looked up from reference TRBV5-1 and TRBJ1-5, is KAGVTQTPRYLIKTRGQQVTLSCSPISGHRSVSWYQQTPGQGLQFLFEYFSETQRNKGNFPGRFSGRQFSNSRSEMNVSTLELGDSALYLCASRPDRGNQPQHFGDGTRLSIL.

The V gene is TRBV28, the J gene TRBJ1-3; no definite D call. Trimming stripped 4 bases from V and 4 bases from J, with 11 bases between. CDR1 is MDHEN, CDR2 SYDVKM, per germline. There are 14 residues in the CDR3. CDR3: CASSYRLRGNTIYF. In nucleotides, the CDR3 is TGTGCCAGCAGTTACCGCCTGCGGGGAAACACCATATATTTT.

The chain recombines TRBV11-2 with TRBJ1-1, with TRBD1 matching over 8 bases. Germline trimming cut 5 bases from V and 13 bases from J; bases unmatched to any gene: 9. The CDR3 length is 12 residues. Germline CDR1 and CDR2: SGHAT and FQNNGV. The CDR3 DNA reads TGTGCCAGCAGCGGGACAGGATTTTACGGTTTCTTT. Amino acids: CASSGTGFYGFF.

This clone has just a few counts. J is TRBJ2-7 and V is TRBV7-9; 7 bases match TRBD1. Germline CDR1 and CDR2: SEHNR and FQNEAQ (reference sequence). Trimming removed 5 bases from V and 5 bases from J; junction bases left unmatched: 0. There are 11 residues in the CDR3. CDR3 loop: CASSTGDEQYF. The DNA for the CDR3 is TGTGCCAGCAGCACAGGGGACGAGCAGTACTTC.

The chain has TRBV28 and TRBJ1-1; 9 bases map to TRBD1. V was pared by 1 base and J by 7 bases, with 1 base of the junction left unmatched. Germline-derived CDR1 and CDR2 are MDHEN and SYDVKM. The CDR3 length is 13 residues. CDR3 region: CASSLYRGLEAFF. In nucleotides, the CDR3 is TGTGCCAGCAGTTTATACAGGGGGCTTGAAGCTTTCTTT.

This sequence joins TRBV19 and TRBJ2-3; D call uncertain. Trimming pared 2 bases from V and 2 bases from J, leaving 11 bases between. The CDR3 totals 15 residues. The germline CDR1 and CDR2 sequences are LNHDA and SQIVND (reference sequence). DNA for the CDR3: TGTGCCAGTAGTATAACTCCCCCCTACACAGATACGCAGTATTTT. It yields the protein CASSITPPYTDTQYF.

The chain joins TRBV4-1 to TRBJ2-3; 12 bases line up with TRBD1. Germline V gene sequence: CDR1 MGHRA, CDR2 YSYEKL. This CDR3 contains 18 residues. V lost 3 bases and J lost 1; bases outside the gene matches: 8. The CDR3 protein is CASSHRAGTGGRTDTQYF. CDR3 sequence (DNA): TGCGCCAGCAGCCATCGGGCCGGGACAGGGGGCCGCACAGATACGCAGTATTTT.

V is TRBV11-2 and J is TRBJ2-1; 8 bases agree with TRBD2. V was pared by 8 bases and J by 10 bases, with 7 bases of the junction left unmatched. The germline V gene has CDR1 SGHAT and CDR2 FQNNGV. The CDR3 loop spans 12 amino acids. The CDR3 region has the DNA TGTGCCAGCGGGAAAGCGGGGGCCGAGCAGTTCTTC. This sequence encodes CASGKAGAEQFF. Drawing the rest from reference TRBV11-2 and TRBJ2-1, the complete variable domain is EAGVAQSPRYKIIEKRQSVAFWCNPISGHATLYWYQQILGQGPKLLIQFQNNGVVDDSQLPKDRFSAERLKGVDSTLKIQPAKLEDSAVYLCASGKAGAEQFFGPGTRLTVL.

V is TRBV6-2 or TRBV6-3 and J is TRBJ2-1; D not certain. The CDR3 loop spans 17 amino acids. From germline, CDR1 is MNHEY and CDR2 SVGEGT. V lost 0 bases to trimming and J lost 0 bases, with 12 bases between them. The CDR3 sequence is CASSYSVARSSYNEQFF. The CDR3 bases are TGTGCCAGCAGTTACTCGGTGGCTAGGAGCTCCTACAATGAGCAGTTCTTC.

This sequence joins TRBV6-5 and TRBJ1-1; tentative D call: TRBD1 (5 bases). CDR3 length: 15 residues. V shed 6 bases and J shed 2 bases, with 16 bases lying between them. Germline values: CDR1 MNHEY, CDR2 SVGAGI. The DNA for the CDR3 is TGTGCCAGCAGCACTCTCGGGGGAGTAAACACTGAAGCTTTCTTT. Translation gives CASSTLGGVNTEAFF.

V and J are TRBV18 and TRBJ2-1; weak D call: TRBD1 (5 bases). V lost 4 bases to trimming and J lost 8 bases, with 6 bases between them. The CDR3 has 11 residues. The germline gives CDR1 KGHSH, CDR2 LQKENI. The CDR3 region is CASSRGDEQFF. The CDR3 DNA sequence: TGTGCCAGCTCACGGGGCGATGAGCAGTTCTTC.

The CDR3 sequence is CASSIEDRVGEAFF. Written as DNA, the CDR3 is TGTGCCAGTAGTATAGAGGACAGGGTTGGCGAAGCTTTCTTT. The J gene is TRBJ1-1, the V gene TRBV19, with 8 bases identical to TRBD1. Germline assignment: CDR1 LNHDA and CDR2 SQIVND (reference sequence). The CDR3 extends over 14 amino acids. The ends lost 0 bases at V and 8 bases at J; junction bases unmatched: 5. Together with reference TRBV19 and TRBJ1-1, the CDR3 gives the full variable domain: DGGITQSPKYLFRKEGQNVTLSCEQNLNHDAMYWYRQDPGQGLRLIYYSQIVNDFQKGDIAEGYSVSREKKESFPLTVTSAQKNPTAFYLCASSIEDRVGEAFFGQGTRLTVV.

This clone was counted a single time. The chain combines TRBV19 with TRBJ1-1; the D gene is possibly TRBD1 (5 bases). CDR3 length: 16 amino acids. Germline V gives CDR1 LNHDA, CDR2 SQIVND (reference sequence). V dropped 3 bases and J dropped 3 bases, with 17 bases sitting between them. The CDR3 region has the DNA TGTGCCAGTAGTATCTTTTCAGGGTTCTCCGACACTGAAGCTTTCTTT. The encoded protein is CASSIFSGFSDTEAFF.

V and J are TRBV7-2 and TRBJ2-1, with TRBD1 as a possible D gene (6 bases). Trimming removed 3 bases at V and 15 bases at J, with 15 bases between. CDR1 and CDR2 from the germline V gene are SGHTA and FQGNSA. The CDR3 sequence is 12 residues long. The CDR3 nucleotides are TGTGCCAGCAGCTTGGCGAGGGACAACCTGTTCTTC. This gives the protein CASSLARDNLFF.

The V and J genes are TRBV29-1 and TRBJ1-2; D not resolved. The CDR3 has 12 residues. The V end lost 6 bases, the J end lost 5 bases, and 13 bases lay between the germline ends. Germline CDR1 is SQVTM and CDR2 is ANQGSEA. The CDR3 region has the DNA TGCAGCGTCGATTGGACTGAATATGGCTACACCTTC. It specifies CSVDWTEYGYTF.

Many counts were recorded for this clone. V gene TRBV7-2 combines with J gene TRBJ2-3, with 11 bases that match TRBD2. CDR1 SGHTA and CDR2 FQGNSA come from the germline V gene. This CDR3 has 15 amino acids. Trimming took 5 bases from V and 3 from J; bases not matched to a gene: 4. This CDR3 is CASSRSSGGTDTQYF. CDR3 DNA sequence: TGTGCCAGCAGCCGCTCTAGCGGGGGGACAGATACGCAGTATTTT.

V gene TRBV2 combines with J gene TRBJ2-2; TRBD2 is a possible D gene (6 bases). Trimming took off 3 bases at V and 5 bases at J, with 19 bases between the two ends. Germline CDR1 and CDR2: SNHLY and FYNNEI. There are 17 residues in the CDR3. The CDR3 loop is CASSDHAGTGRTGELFF. In nucleotides, the CDR3 is TGTGCCAGCAGTGACCACGCCGGGACCGGGAGAACCGGGGAGCTGTTTTTT.

This clone was detected only once. The chain links TRBV12-3 or TRBV12-4 to TRBJ2-1; 7 bases map to TRBD1. Losses at the gene ends were 6 bases for V and 9 bases for J; bases not matched to a gene: 8. This CDR3 is 13 amino acids long. CDR3: CASRPDRIGEQFF. CDR3 DNA: TGTGCCAGCAGACCGGACAGGATCGGTGAGCAGTTCTTC.

The chain carries TRBV27 and TRBJ2-7; D perhaps matches TRBD2 (6 bases). CDR3 size: 13 residues. Deletions cut 2 bases from V and 5 bases from J, with 10 bases between. Germline V gene lookup returns CDR1 MNHEY and CDR2 SMNVEV (reference sequence). CDR3 region: CASSLAPGDEQYF. CDR3 coding DNA: TGTGCCAGCAGTTTAGCCCCGGGGGACGAGCAGTACTTC.

This chain uses TRBV5-1 with TRBJ2-5; tentatively, D is TRBD2 (6 bases). V lost 4 bases to trimming and J lost 5 bases, with 18 bases between them. The CDR3 consists of 15 residues. In germline, CDR1 is SGHRS, CDR2 YFSETQ. The CDR3 loop is CASSPGTLSGETQYF. CDR3 bases: TGCGCCAGCAGCCCCGGGACTTTATCTGGGGAGACCCAGTACTTC.